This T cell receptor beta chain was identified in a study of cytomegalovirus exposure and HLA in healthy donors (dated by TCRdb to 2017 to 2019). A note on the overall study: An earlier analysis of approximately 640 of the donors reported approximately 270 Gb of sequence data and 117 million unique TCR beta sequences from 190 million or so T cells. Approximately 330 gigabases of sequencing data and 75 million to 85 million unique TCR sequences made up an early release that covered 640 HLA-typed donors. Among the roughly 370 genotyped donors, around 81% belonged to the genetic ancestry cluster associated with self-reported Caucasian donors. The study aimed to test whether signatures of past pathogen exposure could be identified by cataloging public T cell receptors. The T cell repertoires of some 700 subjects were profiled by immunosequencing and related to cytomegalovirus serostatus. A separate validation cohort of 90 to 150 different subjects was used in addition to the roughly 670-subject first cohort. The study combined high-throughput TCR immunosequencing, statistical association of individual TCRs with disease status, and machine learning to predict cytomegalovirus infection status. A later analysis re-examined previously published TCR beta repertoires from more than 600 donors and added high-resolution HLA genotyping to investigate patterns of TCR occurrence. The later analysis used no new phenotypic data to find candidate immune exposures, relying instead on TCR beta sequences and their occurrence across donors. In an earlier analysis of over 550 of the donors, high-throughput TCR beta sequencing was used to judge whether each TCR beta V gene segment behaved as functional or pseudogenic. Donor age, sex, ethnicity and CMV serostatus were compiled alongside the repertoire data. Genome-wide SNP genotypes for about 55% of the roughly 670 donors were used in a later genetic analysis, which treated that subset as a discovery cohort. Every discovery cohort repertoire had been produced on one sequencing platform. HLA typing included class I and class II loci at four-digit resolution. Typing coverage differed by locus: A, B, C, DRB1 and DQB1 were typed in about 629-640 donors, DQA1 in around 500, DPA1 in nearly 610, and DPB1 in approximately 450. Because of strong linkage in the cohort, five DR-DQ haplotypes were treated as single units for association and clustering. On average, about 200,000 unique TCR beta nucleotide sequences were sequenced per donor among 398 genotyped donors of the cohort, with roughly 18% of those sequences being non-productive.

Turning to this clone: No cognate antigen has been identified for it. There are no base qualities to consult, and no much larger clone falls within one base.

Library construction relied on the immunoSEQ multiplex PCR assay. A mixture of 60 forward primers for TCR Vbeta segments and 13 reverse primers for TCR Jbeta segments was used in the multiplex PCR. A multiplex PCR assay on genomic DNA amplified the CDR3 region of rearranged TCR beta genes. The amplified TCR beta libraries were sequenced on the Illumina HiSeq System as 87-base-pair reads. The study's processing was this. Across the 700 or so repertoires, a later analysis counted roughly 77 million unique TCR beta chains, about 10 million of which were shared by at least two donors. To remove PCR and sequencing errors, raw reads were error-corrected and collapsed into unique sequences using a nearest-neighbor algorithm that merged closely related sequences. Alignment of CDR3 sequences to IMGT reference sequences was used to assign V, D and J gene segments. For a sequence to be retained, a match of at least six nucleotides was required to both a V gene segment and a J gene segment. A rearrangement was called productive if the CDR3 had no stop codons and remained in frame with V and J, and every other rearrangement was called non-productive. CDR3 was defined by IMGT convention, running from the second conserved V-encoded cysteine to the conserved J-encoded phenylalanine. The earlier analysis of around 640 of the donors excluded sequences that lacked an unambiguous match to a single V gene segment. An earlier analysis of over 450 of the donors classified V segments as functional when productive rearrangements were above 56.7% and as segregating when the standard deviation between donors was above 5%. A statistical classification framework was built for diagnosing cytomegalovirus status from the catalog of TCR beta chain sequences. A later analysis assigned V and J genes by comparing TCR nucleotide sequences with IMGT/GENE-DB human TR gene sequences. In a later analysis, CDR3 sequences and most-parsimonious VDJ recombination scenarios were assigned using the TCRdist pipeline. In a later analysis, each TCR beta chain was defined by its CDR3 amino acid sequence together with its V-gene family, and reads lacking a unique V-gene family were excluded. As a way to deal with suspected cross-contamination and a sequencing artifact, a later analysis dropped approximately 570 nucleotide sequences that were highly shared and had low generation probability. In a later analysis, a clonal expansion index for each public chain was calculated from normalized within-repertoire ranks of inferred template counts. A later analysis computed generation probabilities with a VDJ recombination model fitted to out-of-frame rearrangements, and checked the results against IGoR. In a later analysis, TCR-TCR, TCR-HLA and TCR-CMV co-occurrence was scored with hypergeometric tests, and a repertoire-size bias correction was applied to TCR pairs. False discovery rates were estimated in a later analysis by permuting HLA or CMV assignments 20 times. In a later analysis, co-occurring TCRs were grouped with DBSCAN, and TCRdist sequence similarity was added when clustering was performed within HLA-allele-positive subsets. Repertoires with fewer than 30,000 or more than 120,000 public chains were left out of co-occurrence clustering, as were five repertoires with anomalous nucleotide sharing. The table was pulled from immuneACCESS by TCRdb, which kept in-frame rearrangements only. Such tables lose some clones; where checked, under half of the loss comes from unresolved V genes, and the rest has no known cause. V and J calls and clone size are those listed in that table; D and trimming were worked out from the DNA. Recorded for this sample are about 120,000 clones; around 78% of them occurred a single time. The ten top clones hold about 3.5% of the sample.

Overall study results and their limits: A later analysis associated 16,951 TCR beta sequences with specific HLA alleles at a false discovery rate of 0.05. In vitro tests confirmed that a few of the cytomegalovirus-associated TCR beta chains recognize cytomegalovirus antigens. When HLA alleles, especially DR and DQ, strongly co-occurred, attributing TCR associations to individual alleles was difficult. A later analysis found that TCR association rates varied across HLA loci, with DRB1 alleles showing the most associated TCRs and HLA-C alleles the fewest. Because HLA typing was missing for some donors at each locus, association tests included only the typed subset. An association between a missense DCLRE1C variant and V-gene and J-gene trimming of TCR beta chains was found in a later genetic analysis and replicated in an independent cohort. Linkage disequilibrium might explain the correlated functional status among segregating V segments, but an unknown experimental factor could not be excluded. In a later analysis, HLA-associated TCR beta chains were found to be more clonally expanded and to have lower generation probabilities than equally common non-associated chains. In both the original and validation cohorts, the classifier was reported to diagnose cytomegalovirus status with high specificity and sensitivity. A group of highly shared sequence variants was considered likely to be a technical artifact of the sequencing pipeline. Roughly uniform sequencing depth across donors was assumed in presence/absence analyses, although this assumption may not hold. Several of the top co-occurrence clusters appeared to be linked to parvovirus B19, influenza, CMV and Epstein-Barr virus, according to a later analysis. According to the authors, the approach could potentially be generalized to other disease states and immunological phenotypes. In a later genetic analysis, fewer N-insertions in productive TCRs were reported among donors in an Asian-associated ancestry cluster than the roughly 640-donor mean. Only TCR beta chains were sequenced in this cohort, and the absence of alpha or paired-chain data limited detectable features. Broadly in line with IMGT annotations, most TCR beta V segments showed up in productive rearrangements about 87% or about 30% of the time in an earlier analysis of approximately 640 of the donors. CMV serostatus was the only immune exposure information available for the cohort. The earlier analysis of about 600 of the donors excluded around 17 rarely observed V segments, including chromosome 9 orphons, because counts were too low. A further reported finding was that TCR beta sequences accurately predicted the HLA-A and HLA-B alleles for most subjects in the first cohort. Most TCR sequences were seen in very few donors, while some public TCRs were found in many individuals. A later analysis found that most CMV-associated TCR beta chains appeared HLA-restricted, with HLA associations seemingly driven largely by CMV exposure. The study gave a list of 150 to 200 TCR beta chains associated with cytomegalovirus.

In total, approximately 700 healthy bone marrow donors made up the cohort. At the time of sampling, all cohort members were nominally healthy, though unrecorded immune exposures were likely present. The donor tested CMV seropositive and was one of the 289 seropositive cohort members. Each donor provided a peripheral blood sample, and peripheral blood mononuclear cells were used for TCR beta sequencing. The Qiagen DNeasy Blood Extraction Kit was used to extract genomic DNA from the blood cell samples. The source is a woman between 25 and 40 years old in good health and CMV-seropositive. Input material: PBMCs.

The CDR3 protein: CASLGVGGLSYNEQFF. The nucleotides read TGTGCCAGCCTCGGCGTCGGGGGGCTCTCCTACAATGAGCAGTTCTTC. The sequence joins TRBV27 to TRBJ2-1; TRBD2 might be the D gene, on 7 matching bases. There are 16 amino acids in the CDR3, from cysteine to phenylalanine inclusive. Only CDR3 DNA is held: 48 bases, read in frame from base 1. As encoded in the germline V gene (reference sequence), CDR1 is MNHEY while CDR2 is SMNVEV. V sheds 8 bases and J sheds 0 bases, leaving 17 bases between their ends.